The TCR beta chain under discussion was sequenced for a study of blood T cell repertoires in COVID-19. Study as a whole: Italy, Spain and the United States were the sources of the convalescent and acute COVID-19 samples. In each case, the material was cDNA or gDNA derived from T cells, B-cell-depleted T cells, or PBMCs.

Original methodology: Amplification of reference gene primers was used by the study to estimate nucleated cell counts. Libraries were prepared by immunoSEQ multiplex PCR; TCRdb keeps only in-frame clonotypes and omits some of them. V, J and clone size were drawn from that table, and D and trimming were deduced from the DNA. The table has some 340,000 clones, about 85% seen once. The sample was peripheral blood. The receptor's source is a woman younger than 35 with acute or convalescent COVID-19.

The CDR3 here is CASRFNGDPNTEAFF. The CDR3 nucleotides are TGTGCCAGCAGATTCAACGGGGATCCGAACACTGAAGCTTTCTTT. The chain is built from TRBV5-4 and TRBJ1-1; D is uncertain. From germline, CDR1 is SGHNT and CDR2 YYREEE (reference sequence). V was shortened by 5 bases and J by 1 base, with 15 bases between the two germline ends. This CDR3 spans 15 amino acids.